The subject of this entry is one T cell receptor beta chain. The sample comes from a study of blood T cells in healthy people across ages. Trimming removed 3 bases from V and 7 bases from J; junction bases left unmatched: 9. The length of the CDR3 is 15 residues. Germline V gives CDR1 SNHLY, CDR2 FYNNEI. A sample-barcoded 5' primer and a J-beta primer mix were used in a second PCR of about 6 to 12 cycles. Each CDR3 protein is one row after TCRdb ran MiXCR on the 5' RACE reads. The table records around 900,000 distinct CDR3 sequences, around 26% of them present only once. The sequencing input was blood. The receptor was derived from a woman older than 75 in good health. The chain uses TRBV2 and TRBJ2-1, with 7 bases matching TRBD2. The CDR3 is CASSDRSGARNEQFF. CDR3 nucleotides: TGTGCCAGCAGTGATCGGAGCGGGGCCCGAAATGAGCAGTTCTTC.